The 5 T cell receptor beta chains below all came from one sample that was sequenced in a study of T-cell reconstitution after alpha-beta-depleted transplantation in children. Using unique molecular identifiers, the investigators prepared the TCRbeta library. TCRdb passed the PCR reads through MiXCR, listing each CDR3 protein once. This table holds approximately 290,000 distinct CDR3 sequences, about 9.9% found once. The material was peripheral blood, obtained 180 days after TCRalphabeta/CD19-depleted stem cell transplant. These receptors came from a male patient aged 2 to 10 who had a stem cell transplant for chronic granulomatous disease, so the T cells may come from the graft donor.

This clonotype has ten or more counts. CDR3 in amino acids: CASSPGRSYEQYF. The CDR3 DNA reads TGTGCCAGCAGCCCGGGACGGAGTTACGAGCAGTACTTC. The chain combines TRBV7-2 with TRBJ2-7; D may be TRBD1 or TRBD2 (5 bases each). CDR1 is SGHTA and CDR2 is FQGNSA in the germline V gene. V was pared by 5 bases and J by 4 bases, with 12 bases between. The CDR3 extends over 13 amino acids.

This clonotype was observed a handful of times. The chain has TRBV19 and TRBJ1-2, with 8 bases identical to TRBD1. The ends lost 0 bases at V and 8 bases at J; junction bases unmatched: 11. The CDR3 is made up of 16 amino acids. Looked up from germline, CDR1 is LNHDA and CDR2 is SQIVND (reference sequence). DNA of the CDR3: TGTGCCAGTAGTATAGATCGCAGGGGGCGTGTTGACGGCTACACCTTC. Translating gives CASSIDRRGRVDGYTF.

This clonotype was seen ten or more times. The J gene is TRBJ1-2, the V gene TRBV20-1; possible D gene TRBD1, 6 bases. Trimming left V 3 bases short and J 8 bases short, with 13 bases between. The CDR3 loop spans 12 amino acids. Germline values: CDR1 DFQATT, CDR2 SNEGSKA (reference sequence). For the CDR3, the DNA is TGCAGTGCTAGTCCAGGGGTGAAAGGCTACACCTTC. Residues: CSASPGVKGYTF.

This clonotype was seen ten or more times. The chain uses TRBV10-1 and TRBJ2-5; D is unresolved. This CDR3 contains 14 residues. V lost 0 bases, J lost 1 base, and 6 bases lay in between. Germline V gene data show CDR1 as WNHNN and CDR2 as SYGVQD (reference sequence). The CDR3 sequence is CASSESRRQETQYF. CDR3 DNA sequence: TGCGCCAGCAGTGAGTCCAGGCGCCAAGAGACCCAGTACTTC.

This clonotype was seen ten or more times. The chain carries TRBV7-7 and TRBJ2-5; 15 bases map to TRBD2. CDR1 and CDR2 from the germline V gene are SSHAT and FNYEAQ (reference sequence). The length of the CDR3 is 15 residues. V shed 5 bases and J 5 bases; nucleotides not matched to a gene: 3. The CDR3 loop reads CASSQGLAGGETQYF. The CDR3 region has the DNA TGTGCCAGCAGCCAGGGACTAGCGGGAGGCGAGACCCAGTACTTC.